What follows are 15 T cell receptor beta chains derived from one specimen sequenced in a study of blood T cell repertoires in COVID-19. Some clones are missing from TCRdb's copy, which holds only in-frame ones; the method was immunoSEQ multiplex PCR. The table has 90,000 to 130,000 clones, over 75% seen once. Sequenced sample: peripheral blood. These receptors were obtained from a woman in her 70s with acute or convalescent COVID-19.

This chain connects TRBV19 to TRBJ2-2, with D perhaps TRBD2 (5 bases). Germline CDR1 is LNHDA and CDR2 is SQIVND (reference sequence). V lost 7 bases to trimming and J lost 4 bases, with 16 bases between them. The CDR3 runs to 15 residues. CDR3 protein: CASITGNSPTGELFF. The CDR3 DNA follows: TGTGCCAGTATAACCGGGAACAGCCCCACCGGGGAGCTGTTTTTT.

The V and J genes are TRBV4-3 and TRBJ1-2; tentative D call: TRBD1 (5 bases). V lost 0 bases and J lost 8, with 13 bases in between. The CDR3 has 14 amino acids. Germline values: CDR1 LGHNA, CDR2 YSLEER. This CDR3 reads CASSQEGREGGYTF. The CDR3 bases are TGCGCCAGCAGCCAAGAGGGCAGGGAAGGCGGCTACACCTTC.

The chain recombines TRBV3-1 (or the pseudogene TRBV3-2) with TRBJ2-7; 7 nucleotides agree with TRBD1. This CDR3 has 15 residues. From germline, CDR1 is LGHDT and CDR2 YNNKEL (reference sequence). V dropped 5 bases and J dropped 3; count of bases not matched to a gene: 10. CDR3 bases: TGTGCCAGCAGCGACCGACAGGGAGTTTTCTACGAGCAGTACTTC. This codes for CASSDRQGVFYEQYF.

The chain is built from TRBV28 and TRBJ2-7; 7 bases map to TRBD1. CDR1 is MDHEN and CDR2 is SYDVKM in the germline V gene. With 4 bases clipped from V and 7 bases from J, the junction kept 10 bases outside the gene matches. This CDR3 is 14 amino acids long. CDR3 DNA sequence: TGTGCCAGCAGTTCCGGGACAGCACGGAGGGAGCAGTACGTC. The encoded protein is CASSSGTARREQYV.

The V and J genes are TRBV6-2 or TRBV6-3 and TRBJ2-1; maybe TRBD2 (6 bases). Germline assignment: CDR1 MNHEY and CDR2 SVGEGT. V gave up 7 bases and J gave up 5 bases, with 12 bases separating them. The CDR3 totals 13 residues. The CDR3 is CASNPGRNNEQFF. The CDR3, as DNA: TGTGCCAGCAACCCGGGGAGGAACAATGAGCAGTTCTTC.

This clone was detected a few times. For the CDR3, the DNA is TGTGCCAGCAGGGGGGACAGGGTCTATGGCTACACCTTC. Translation gives CASRGDRVYGYTF. This chain connects TRBV2 to TRBJ1-2; 9 bases match TRBD1. There are 13 residues in the CDR3. Trimming took 6 bases from V and 4 from J; bases not matched to a gene: 3. Per the germline V gene, CDR1 is SNHLY and CDR2 is FYNNEI. Combining the CDR3 with reference TRBV2 and TRBJ1-2 gives the whole variable domain EPEVTQTPSHQVTQMGQEVILRCVPISNHLYFYWYRQILGQKVEFLVSFYNNEISEKSEIFDDQFSVERPDGSNFTLKIRSTKLEDSAMYFCASRGDRVYGYTFGSGTRLTVV.

The genes are TRBV5-4 and TRBJ2-2; 10 nucleotides align to TRBD1. V trimming: 4 bases; J trimming: 6 bases; junction bases outside the gene matches: 12. Germline-derived CDR1 and CDR2 are SGHNT and YYREEE (reference sequence). The CDR3 runs to 17 residues. For the CDR3, the DNA is TGTGCCAGCAGCCCCGCACCGGGACAGGGGCGTTCCGGGGAGCTGTTTTTT. It specifies CASSPAPGQGRSGELFF.

CDR3 amino acids: CASSFAGTWGNIQYF. The CDR3 DNA reads TGTGCCAGCAGCTTCGCCGGGACTTGGGGAAACATTCAGTACTTC. The chain recombines TRBV7-2 with TRBJ2-4, with a tentative D call TRBD2 (6 bases). Germline assignment: CDR1 SGHTA and CDR2 FQGNSA. With 3 bases removed from V and 6 bases from J, the gap between germline ends came to 15 bases. The CDR3 has 15 amino acids.

The chain links TRBV27 to TRBJ1-2, with D tentatively TRBD1 (5 bases). The germline gives CDR1 MNHEY, CDR2 SMNVEV (reference sequence). The CDR3 covers 13 residues. Deletions cut 6 bases from V and 4 bases from J, with 12 bases between. The CDR3 loop is CASRPTGGYGYTF. Here the CDR3 DNA reads TGTGCCAGCAGGCCGACGGGGGGCTATGGCTACACCTTC.

This rearrangement joins TRBV10-3 to TRBJ1-2; no clear D. Looked up from germline, CDR1 is ENHRY and CDR2 is SYGVKD. CDR3 size: 14 residues. Deletions cut 0 bases from V and 6 bases from J, with 11 bases between. As DNA, the CDR3 is TGTGCCATCAGTGAGTCGAAGGCGGGGAATGGCTACACCTTC. Amino acids: CAISESKAGNGYTF.

The CDR3 DNA reads as TGTGCCAGCAGCCCTGGGACAGGGCCCCCCTATCAGCCCCAGCATTTT. Encoded protein: CASSPGTGPPYQPQHF. V usage is TRBV6-2 or TRBV6-3 and J usage is TRBJ1-5, with 9 nucleotides matching TRBD1. V lost 6 bases and J lost 5; bases outside the gene matches: 11. The germline V gene has CDR1 MNHEY and CDR2 SVGEGT. This CDR3 contains 16 residues.

The chain is built from TRBV5-1 and TRBJ2-5; D gene uncertain. The CDR3 contains 13 residues. V gave up 4 bases and J gave up 5 bases, with 12 bases separating them. Germline V CDR1 and CDR2: SGHRS, YFSETQ. CDR3 nucleotide sequence: TGCGCCAGCAGCCGTTCCTTCGGGGAGACCCAGTACTTC. Protein sequence: CASSRSFGETQYF.

The V call is TRBV7-2, the J call TRBJ2-3; possibly TRBD2 for D (7 bases). Germline CDR1 is SGHTA and CDR2 is FQGNSA. With 3 bases removed from V and 4 bases from J, the gap between germline ends came to 14 bases. This CDR3 is 15 amino acids long. This CDR3 is CASSFGGGRPDTQYF. The CDR3 nucleotides read TGTGCCAGCAGCTTTGGGGGGGGCCGACCAGATACGCAGTATTTT.

The chain is built from TRBV5-8 and TRBJ1-2, with D perhaps TRBD1 (5 bases). This CDR3 region has 13 residues. Per germline, CDR1 SGHTS and CDR2 YDEGEE. The germline V and J ends were trimmed by 0 bases and 6 bases, with 9 bases remaining between them. The CDR3 here is CASSLEAGHGYTF. The DNA for the CDR3 is TGTGCCAGCAGCTTGGAGGCAGGGCATGGCTACACCTTC.

V and J are TRBV11-2 and TRBJ2-2, with a tentative D call TRBD2 (5 bases). Germline CDR1 and CDR2: SGHAT and FQNNGV. This CDR3 region has 12 residues. V lost 4 bases and J lost 7, with 7 bases in between. In nucleotides, the CDR3 is TGTGCCAGCAGCTCCGAGGGCGGGGAGCTGTTTTTT. This translates into CASSSEGGELFF.